This record covers a single TCR beta chain. The data belong to a study of cytomegalovirus exposure and HLA in healthy donors. TCRdb's table, derived via immunoSEQ multiplex PCR, lists solely in-frame clones and lacks some. The data contain over 200,000 clones, over 80% of them singletons. The germline V gene encodes CDR1 MGHRA and CDR2 YSYEKL. CDR3 length: 15 amino acids. V lost 4 bases and J 7 bases, leaving 17 bases between the germline ends. The V call is TRBV4-1, the J call TRBJ2-1; D gene ambiguous. Sequencing was carried out using PBMCs. This TCR came from a woman aged 25 to 39 in good health and CMV-seropositive. The CDR3 reads CASSLRRPTGNEQFF. DNA of the CDR3: TGCGCCAGCAGCCTGCGGCGTCCGACGGGTAATGAGCAGTTCTTC.